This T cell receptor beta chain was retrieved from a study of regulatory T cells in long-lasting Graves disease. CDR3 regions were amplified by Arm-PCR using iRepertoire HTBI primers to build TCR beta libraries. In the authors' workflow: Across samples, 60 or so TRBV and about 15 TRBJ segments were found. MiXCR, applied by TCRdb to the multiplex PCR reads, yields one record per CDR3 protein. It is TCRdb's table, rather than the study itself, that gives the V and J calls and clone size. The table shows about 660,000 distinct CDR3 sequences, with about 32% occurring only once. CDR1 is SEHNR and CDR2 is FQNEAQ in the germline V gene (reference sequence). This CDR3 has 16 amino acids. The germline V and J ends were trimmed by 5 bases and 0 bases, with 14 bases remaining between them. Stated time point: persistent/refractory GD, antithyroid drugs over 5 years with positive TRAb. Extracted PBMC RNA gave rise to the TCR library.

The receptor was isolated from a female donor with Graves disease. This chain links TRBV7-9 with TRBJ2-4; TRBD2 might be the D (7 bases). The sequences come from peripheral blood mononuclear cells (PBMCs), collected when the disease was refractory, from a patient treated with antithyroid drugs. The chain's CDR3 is CASSSGTPLAKNIQYF. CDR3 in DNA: TGTGCCAGCAGCAGCGGGACACCCCTAGCCAAAAACATTCAGTACTTC.